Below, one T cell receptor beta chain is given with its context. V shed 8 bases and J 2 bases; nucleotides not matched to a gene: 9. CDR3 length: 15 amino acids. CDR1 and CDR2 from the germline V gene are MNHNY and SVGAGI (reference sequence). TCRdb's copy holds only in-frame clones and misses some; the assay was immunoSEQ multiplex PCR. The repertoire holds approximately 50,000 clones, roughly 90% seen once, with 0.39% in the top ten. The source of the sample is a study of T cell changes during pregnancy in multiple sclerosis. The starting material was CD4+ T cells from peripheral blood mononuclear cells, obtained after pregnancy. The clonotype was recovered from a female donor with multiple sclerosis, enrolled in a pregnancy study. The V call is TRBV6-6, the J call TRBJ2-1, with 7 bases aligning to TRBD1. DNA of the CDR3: TGTGCCAGCCTAAGTCCGGGACAGACCTACAATGAGCAGTTCTTC. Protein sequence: CASLSPGQTYNEQFF.